These 21 T cell receptor beta chains were all obtained from the same sample, sequenced in a study of T cells after yellow fever vaccination. Using its own MiXCR run on the 5' RACE reads, TCRdb lists one record per CDR3 protein. The table shows around 340,000 distinct CDR3 sequences, with about 9.5% occurring only once. Here the sequenced sample was PBMCs, taken on the day of the first yellow fever vaccination. The receptors shown here come from a man between 18 and 35 years old who received the YFV17D yellow fever vaccine.

This clonotype was found many times. This chain connects TRBV6-5 to TRBJ1-2; 10 bases match TRBD1. The ends lost 2 bases at V and 5 bases at J; junction bases unmatched: 11. The CDR3 contains 17 residues. Germline-derived CDR1 and CDR2 are MNHEY and SVGAGI. Here the CDR3 DNA reads TGTGCCAGCAGTTACGGTGGGGACAGGGGATTTTCGTATGGCTACACCTTC. It codes for CASSYGGDRGFSYGYTF.

The chain carries TRBV6-2 or TRBV6-3 and TRBJ2-1; D gene ambiguous. V shed 0 bases and J shed 4 bases, with 7 bases lying between them. This CDR3 region has 14 residues. CDR1 and CDR2 from the germline V gene are MNHEY and SVGEGT. The CDR3 spells CASSYSLLYNEQFF. In nucleotides, the CDR3 is TGTGCCAGCAGTTACTCGTTACTATACAATGAGCAGTTCTTC.

This clonotype was seen more than once but under ten times. The chain employs TRBV3-1 and TRBJ1-2, with TRBD1 as a possible D gene (5 bases). V lost 1 base to trimming and J lost 5 bases, with 11 bases between them. From germline, CDR1 is LGHDT and CDR2 YNNKEL (reference sequence). The CDR3 loop spans 14 amino acids. The CDR3 spells CASSQGSPGYGYTF. The CDR3 coding sequence is TGTGCCAGCAGCCAAGGGTCTCCAGGGTATGGCTACACCTTC.

This clonotype was detected only a few times. The CDR3 DNA reads TGTGCCAGCAGCGTAGACCCGGCCTCCTACGAGCAGTACTTC. Translation: CASSVDPASYEQYF. V usage is TRBV9 and J usage is TRBJ2-7; D uncertain. The germline gives CDR1 SGDLS, CDR2 YYNGEE. This CDR3 has 14 residues. V lost 0 bases to trimming and J lost 0 bases, with 7 bases between them.

This clonotype was seen only once. The rearrangement links TRBV7-9 to TRBJ1-6, with 8 bases that match TRBD1. CDR1 is SEHNR, CDR2 FQNEAQ, per germline (reference sequence). This CDR3 region has 15 residues. Trimming cost V 10 bases and J 7 bases; bases outside gene matches: 12. CDR3: CATGQGTPENSPLHF. In nucleotides, the CDR3 is TGTGCCACCGGACAGGGCACTCCGGAGAATTCACCCCTCCACTTT.

V is TRBV7-9 and J is TRBJ1-5; D is ambiguous. The CDR3 length is 14 residues. CDR1 and CDR2 from the germline V gene are SEHNR and FQNEAQ (reference sequence). The ends were cut back, 0 bases at V and 0 bases at J, with 3 bases in the middle. CDR3 region: CASSLANSNQPQHF. CDR3 in DNA: TGTGCCAGCAGCTTAGCTAATAGCAATCAGCCCCAGCATTTT.

Comment on this clonotype: Germline and junction disagree at one end, which may indicate a read error. The chain has TRBV3-1 and TRBJ2-3; 14 bases align to TRBD2. This CDR3 is built from 15 residues. Germline loops: CDR1 LGHDT, CDR2 YNNKEL (reference sequence). In nucleotides, the CDR3 is TGTGCCAGCTGCCAGGGACTAGCGGGGGTTGATACGCAGTATTTT. Amino acids: CASCQGLAGVDTQYF.

This chain joins TRBV6-1 and TRBJ2-5, with D perhaps given as TRBD1 or TRBD2 (5 bases each). Germline CDR1 and CDR2: MNHNS and SASEGT. V was clipped by 5 bases and J by 7 bases, with 17 bases between them. The length of the CDR3 is 14 residues. The CDR3: CASSPGTARGTQYF. In DNA form, the CDR3 reads TGTGCCAGCAGTCCGGGGACGGCCCGGGGGACCCAGTACTTC.

This clonotype was picked up a small number of times. V and J are TRBV4-1 and TRBJ1-2, with TRBD1 matching 7 bases. Germline V gene lookup returns CDR1 MGHRA and CDR2 YSYEKL. Losses at the gene ends were 3 bases for V and 0 bases for J; bases not matched to a gene: 4. This CDR3 is 15 amino acids long. CDR3 residues: CASSHRTGANYGYTF. CDR3 nucleotide sequence: TGCGCCAGCAGCCATCGGACAGGTGCTAACTATGGCTACACCTTC.

This clonotype was counted many times. The V and J genes are TRBV10-3 and TRBJ1-4; D may be TRBD1 (6 bases). Trimming shortened V by 2 bases and J by 11 bases, and 15 bases separated the two germline ends. From germline, CDR1 is ENHRY and CDR2 SYGVKD. This CDR3 contains 14 residues. DNA for the CDR3: TGTGCCATCAGTGAGCCTACAGGGAGAGGGAAACTGTTTTTT. Protein sequence: CAISEPTGRGKLFF.

This clonotype has a handful of counts. The J gene is TRBJ1-4, the V gene TRBV6-6; D not resolved. CDR3 length equals 13 residues. V gave up 2 bases and J gave up 8 bases, with 9 bases separating them. Germline values: CDR1 MNHNY, CDR2 SVGAGI (reference sequence). This chain's CDR3 is CASSYVGVEKLFF. CDR3 coding DNA: TGTGCCAGCAGTTACGTCGGGGTAGAAAAACTGTTTTTT.

Comments on this clonotype: Mismatch with germline at one junction end may stem from a read error. The V gene is TRBV7-9, the J gene TRBJ1-1, with TRBD1 as a possible D gene (5 bases). The CDR3 is made up of 15 amino acids. The germline CDR1 and CDR2 sequences are SEHNR and FQNEAQ (reference sequence). The CDR3 loop is CASSSPVTGYPEAFF. Here the CDR3 DNA reads TGTGCCAGCAGCTCGCCGGTTACAGGTTACCCTGAGGCTTTCTTT.

The chain links TRBV9 to TRBJ1-5; D remains ambiguous. The CDR3 sequence is 13 residues long. V lost 0 bases and J 6 bases, leaving 7 bases between the germline ends. Germline CDR1 reads SGDLS; CDR2 reads YYNGEE. The CDR3 region has the DNA TGTGCCAGCAGCGTAGCTCCGAGTCAGCCCCAGCATTTT. Its translation: CASSVAPSQPQHF. Combining the CDR3 with reference TRBV9 and TRBJ1-5 gives the whole variable domain DSGVTQTPKHLITATGQRVTLRCSPRSGDLSVYWYQQSLDQGLQFLIQYYNGEERAKGNILERFSAQQFPDLHSELNLSSLELGDSALYFCASSVAPSQPQHFGDGTRLSIL.

This rearrangement joins TRBV4-1 to TRBJ1-1; weak D call: TRBD1 (6 bases). Between the trimmed V and J ends, which lost 0 bases and 1 base, there was a span of 18 bases. The CDR3 sequence is 18 residues long. Looked up from germline, CDR1 is MGHRA and CDR2 is YSYEKL. The CDR3 reads CASSQDSRGWLRNTEAFF. Written as DNA, the CDR3 is TGCGCCAGCAGCCAAGATTCTAGGGGGTGGCTGCGGAACACTGAAGCTTTCTTT.

The rearrangement links TRBV24-1 to TRBJ1-1; D is ambiguous. Trimming shortened V by 1 base and J by 1 base, and 12 bases separated the two germline ends. The V gene's germline CDR1 is KGHDR and CDR2 SFDVKD. The CDR3 is 16 amino acids. DNA of the CDR3: TGTGCCACCAGTGATTTCCTAGGGCAGAGGAACACTGAAGCTTTCTTT. Its protein product is CATSDFLGQRNTEAFF.

A remark on this clonotype: A much more abundant neighbour one base away suggests this may be a read error. The chain couples TRBV11-1 to TRBJ1-5; D remains unclear. In germline, CDR1 is SGHAT, CDR2 FQDESV (reference sequence). There are 13 residues in the CDR3. The ends were cut back, 3 bases at V and 0 bases at J, with 3 bases in the middle. CDR3 protein: CASSFSSNQPQHF. DNA for the CDR3: TGTGCCAGCAGCTTTAGTAGCAATCAGCCCCAGCATTTT.

The chain is built from TRBV6-1 and TRBJ1-1; D not certain. Germline CDR1 MNHNS, CDR2 SASEGT. The germline V and J ends were trimmed by 6 bases and 1 base, with 15 bases remaining between them. CDR3 size: 15 residues. CDR3 in amino acids: CASSPKGAGNTEAFF. Written as DNA, the CDR3 is TGTGCCAGCAGCCCTAAGGGAGCGGGGAACACTGAAGCTTTCTTT.

The sample holds a few counts of this clonotype. This chain joins TRBV12-3 or TRBV12-4 and TRBJ2-5; tentative D call: TRBD2 (6 bases). The CDR3 contains 14 residues. The V and J ends lost 6 bases and 0 bases respectively, with 11 bases between them. The CDR3 loop reads CASSQRDYQETQYF. CDR3 in DNA: TGTGCCAGCAGCCAAAGGGACTACCAAGAGACCCAGTACTTC.

The genes are TRBV7-3 and TRBJ2-1; tentatively, D is TRBD1 or TRBD2 (5 bases each). The CDR3 runs 14 residues. The germline V gene has CDR1 SGHTA and CDR2 FQGTGA. With 1 base removed from V and 10 bases from J, the gap between germline ends came to 14 bases. The CDR3 bases are TGTGCCAGCAGCTTAAGGCAGGGAGCTCGGGAGCAGTTCTTC. It is translated as CASSLRQGAREQFF.

This clonotype was counted only a few times. J is TRBJ2-1 and V is TRBV5-1, with TRBD1 as a possible D gene (6 bases). This CDR3 comprises 13 residues. CDR1 and CDR2 from the germline V gene are SGHRS and YFSETQ. V was trimmed by 3 bases and J by 5 bases, leaving 9 bases between them. CDR3 protein: CASSSRGHNEQFF. In DNA, the CDR3 is TGCGCCAGCAGCTCCAGGGGCCACAATGAGCAGTTCTTC. The variable domain in full, completed from reference TRBV5-1 and TRBJ2-1, reads KAGVTQTPRYLIKTRGQQVTLSCSPISGHRSVSWYQQTPGQGLQFLFEYFSETQRNKGNFPGRFSGRQFSNSRSEMNVSTLELGDSALYLCASSSRGHNEQFFGPGTRLTVL.

The chain carries TRBV20-1 and TRBJ1-5; D is ambiguous. CDR1 DFQATT and CDR2 SNEGSKA come from the germline V gene (reference sequence). This CDR3 is built from 14 residues. V gave up 0 bases and J gave up 4 bases, with 10 bases separating them. CDR3 sequence: CSARDRTLNQPQHF. As DNA, the CDR3 is TGCAGTGCTAGAGATAGAACCCTTAATCAGCCCCAGCATTTT.